What follows are 18 T cell receptor beta chains derived from one specimen sequenced in a study of beta chain features in type 1 diabetes. Expressed TCRB transcripts were sequenced because the entire RNA isolate underwent reverse transcription. The repertoire was sequenced with immunoSEQ multiplex PCR; TCRdb's copy has only in-frame clones and lacks some. The data show around 300,000 clones, less than 15% seen once. The sequenced material came from central memory CD4+ T cells from blood. These receptors were taken from a young man in good health.

The chain combines TRBV4-1 with TRBJ2-5; no reliable D call. Germline lookup yields CDR1 MGHRA and CDR2 YSYEKL. V dropped 2 bases and J dropped 4 bases, with 11 bases sitting between them. This CDR3 is built from 14 residues. The CDR3 region is CASSQSKAPETQYF. The CDR3 DNA reads as TGCGCCAGCAGCCAATCGAAGGCCCCAGAGACCCAGTACTTC.

The genes are TRBV30 and TRBJ1-5; a weak D match, TRBD1 (5 bases). CDR3 length: 15 amino acids. The V end was cut by 1 base, the J end by 3 bases, with 13 bases between. Germline CDR1 GTSNPN, CDR2 SVGIG (reference sequence). This CDR3 reads CAWSGTGGNNQPQHF. DNA for the CDR3: TGTGCCTGGAGTGGTACGGGGGGGAACAATCAGCCCCAGCATTTT.

This sequence joins TRBV6-5 and TRBJ2-7; 7 bases agree with TRBD2. The CDR3 has 14 residues. Trimming removed 7 bases from V and 6 bases from J; junction bases left unmatched: 12. Germline loops: CDR1 MNHEY, CDR2 SVGAGI. Here the CDR3 reads CASTPPGLTAEQYF. CDR3 in DNA: TGTGCCAGCACTCCGCCGGGACTAACCGCCGAGCAGTACTTC.

This clone was detected only a few times. The chain uses TRBV2 and TRBJ2-2; no clear D. The germline V gene encodes CDR1 SNHLY and CDR2 FYNNEI. Between the trimmed V and J ends, which lost 5 bases and 4 bases, there was a span of 5 bases. The CDR3 has 12 residues. The CDR3 here is CASSWVTGELFF. In DNA, the CDR3 is TGTGCCAGCAGTTGGGTCACCGGGGAGCTGTTTTTT.

This chain connects TRBV5-1 to TRBJ2-7; 11 bases line up with TRBD2. The CDR3 sequence is 16 residues long. Germline V gene data show CDR1 as SGHRS and CDR2 as YFSETQ. CDR3 region: CASSPGLAVNNYEQYV. The CDR3 nucleotides are TGTGCCAGCAGCCCGGGACTAGCGGTTAACAACTACGAGCAGTACGTC.

This chain links TRBV4-2 with TRBJ2-7; D gene uncertain. Germline V gene lookup returns CDR1 LGHNA and CDR2 YNFKEQ. The CDR3 runs to 14 residues. V lost 0 bases and J 6 bases, leaving 12 bases between the germline ends. CDR3 sequence (DNA): TGTGCCAGCAGCCAAGATTACGGGCTTCGCGAGCAGTACGTC. It yields the protein CASSQDYGLREQYV.

The genes are TRBV5-5 and TRBJ2-1; possibly TRBD2 for D (5 bases). This CDR3 is built from 14 residues. Germline V lookup: CDR1 SGHKS, CDR2 YYEKEE (reference sequence). Trimming took off 4 bases at V and 6 bases at J, with 14 bases between the two ends. The CDR3 sequence is CASSTRDLTNEQFF. DNA of the CDR3: TGTGCCAGCAGCACCCGGGATTTAACCAATGAGCAGTTCTTC.

This clone was detected many times. Other nucleotide sequences from this sample produce the same CDR3. The rearrangement uses TRBV2 and TRBJ2-7, with 7 nucleotides matching TRBD1. Looked up from germline, CDR1 is SNHLY and CDR2 is FYNNEI. J was trimmed by 3 bases and V by 4 bases; bases with no gene match: 3. The CDR3 consists of 13 residues. The CDR3 loop is CASSGTGVYEQYF. The CDR3 bases are TGTGCCAGCAGTGGAACAGGGGTCTACGAGCAGTACTTC. Drawing the rest from reference TRBV2 and TRBJ2-7, the complete variable domain is EPEVTQTPSHQVTQMGQEVILRCVPISNHLYFYWYRQILGQKVEFLVSFYNNEISEKSEIFDDQFSVERPDGSNFTLKIRSTKLEDSAMYFCASSGTGVYEQYFGPGTRLTVT.

This clone has at least ten counts. The chain carries TRBV7-2 and TRBJ2-3; tentatively, D is TRBD1 (5 bases). Germline V lookup: CDR1 SGHTA, CDR2 FQGNSA. V was cut by 1 base and J by 4 bases, with 15 bases left in between. This CDR3 has 16 residues. The CDR3 spells CASSLGVGQLADTQYF. The CDR3 DNA follows: TGTGCCAGCAGCTTAGGGGTGGGGCAGCTCGCAGATACGCAGTATTTT.

This chain joins TRBV5-6 and TRBJ1-6; TRBD1 might be the D (5 bases). From germline, CDR1 is SGHDT and CDR2 YYEEEE. Trimming pared 0 bases from V and 10 bases from J, leaving 11 bases between. The length of the CDR3 is 14 residues. The CDR3 loop is CASSLALRGSPLHF. As DNA, the CDR3 is TGTGCCAGCAGCTTGGCCCTCCGGGGCTCACCCCTCCACTTT. Full variable domain (missing parts from reference TRBV5-6 and TRBJ1-6): DAGVTQSPTHLIKTRGQQVTLRCSPKSGHDTVSWYQQALGQGPQFIFQYYEEEERQRGNFPDRFSGHQFPNYSSELNVNALLLGDSALYLCASSLALRGSPLHFGNGTRLTVT.

The genes are TRBV19 and TRBJ2-2; D unclear. The germline CDR1 and CDR2 sequences are LNHDA and SQIVND (reference sequence). V shed 6 bases and J shed 7 bases, with 18 bases lying between them. This CDR3 is built from 15 residues. CDR3 in DNA: TGTGCCAGTAGCACCCAGGTGGGCGCGGACGGGGAGCTGTTTTTT. Its translation: CASSTQVGADGELFF.

This clone was recorded many times. The chain uses TRBV7-9 and TRBJ1-4; 10 bases align to TRBD1. The trim removed 5 bases at V and 7 bases at J, leaving 7 bases unmatched. CDR1 and CDR2 (germline): SEHNR, FQNEAQ (reference sequence). The CDR3 totals 15 residues. CDR3 nucleotide sequence: TGTGCCAGCAGCGCCTTGGGACAGGGGTTTGAAAAACTGTTTTTT. It yields the protein CASSALGQGFEKLFF. Full variable domain (missing parts from reference TRBV7-9 and TRBJ1-4): DTGVSQNPRHKITKRGQNVTFRCDPISEHNRLYWYRQTLGQGPEFLTYFQNEAQLEKSRLLSDRFSAERPKGSFSTLEIQRTEQGDSAMYLCASSALGQGFEKLFFGSGTQLSVL.

This sequence joins TRBV11-2 and TRBJ2-2, with 9 bases lining up with TRBD2. Germline V CDR1 and CDR2: SGHAT, FQNNGV. The V and J ends lost 1 base and 0 bases, in that order; junction bases with no gene match: 6. The CDR3 has 18 amino acids. The CDR3 region is CASSLVKAGGANTGELFF. The CDR3 coding sequence is TGTGCCAGCAGCTTAGTGAAAGCGGGAGGCGCGAACACCGGGGAGCTGTTTTTT.

This clone appeared a few times. This chain joins TRBV7-6 and TRBJ2-7; no reliable D call. The CDR3 has 12 amino acids. V lost 2 bases to trimming and J lost 2 bases, with 4 bases between them. Germline V gene sequence: CDR1 SGHVS, CDR2 FNYEAQ. CDR3 sequence (DNA): TGTGCCAGCAGCTTACAGGCCTACGAGCAGTACTTC. Protein sequence: CASSLQAYEQYF.

The chain recombines TRBV27 with TRBJ1-2; D ambiguous. The CDR3 runs to 13 residues. V lost 2 bases to trimming and J lost 4 bases, with 8 bases between them. CDR1 and CDR2 from the germline V gene are MNHEY and SMNVEV (reference sequence). The CDR3 region is CASSLRQSYGYTF. In DNA, the CDR3 is TGTGCCAGCAGTTTACGGCAGTCCTATGGCTACACCTTC.

The rearrangement joins TRBV11-3 to TRBJ2-5, with a tentative D call TRBD2 (5 bases). The CDR3 is 12 amino acids. Trimming took off 6 bases at V and 3 bases at J, with 8 bases between the two ends. CDR1 and CDR2 from the germline V gene are SGHNT and YENEEA. For the CDR3, the DNA is TGTGCCAGCAGAGAGGGAGAAGAGACCCAGTACTTC. This encodes CASREGEETQYF.

This clone was seen more than once but under ten times. This chain joins TRBV2 and TRBJ1-1; 7 nucleotides line up with TRBD1. The V segment lost 4 bases and the J segment 11 bases; nucleotides outside the gene matches: 4. Per the germline V gene, CDR1 is SNHLY and CDR2 is FYNNEI. CDR3 length: 11 residues. The CDR3, as DNA: TGTGCCAGCAGTGTCGGGACAGACGCTTTCTTT. Amino acids: CASSVGTDAFF.

The chain carries TRBV7-9 and TRBJ2-7; D not certain. CDR3 length: 16 residues. The V and J ends lost 1 base and 3 bases respectively, with 16 bases between them. Germline CDR1 is SEHNR and CDR2 is FQNEAQ (reference sequence). This chain's CDR3 is CASSLGFGQKGYEQYF. The CDR3 nucleotides are TGTGCCAGCAGCTTAGGATTCGGGCAGAAGGGCTACGAGCAGTACTTC.